Listed below are T cell receptor beta chains from one sample, sequenced in a study of blood T cells in healthy people across ages. TCRdb reprocessed the 5' RACE reads via MiXCR and lists one record per CDR3 protein. The sample contains about 1,600,000 distinct CDR3 sequences, around two fifths of which appear only once. Input material: blood. Receptors originate from a woman younger than 30 in good health. The CDR3 runs from the conserved cysteine through the conserved F or W. Each record gives: V gene, CDR3 length, J gene, D gene, clone size, CDR3 protein, CDR3 DNA. The D gene is left open where the match is weak. Part of the rows lack a size; the others show once, few, many or a class for expanded clones.

TRBV3-1	17	TRBJ2-7	.	few	CASSQDDSGRHSYEQYF	TGTGCCAGCAGCCAAGATGATTCAGGGCGACACTCCTACGAGCAGTACTTC
TRBV9	16	TRBJ2-1	.	few	CASSGYSQVLVDEQFF	TGTGCCAGCAGCGGGTACAGTCAAGTTCTCGTCGATGAGCAGTTCTTC
TRBV20-1	14	TRBJ1-4	TRBD1	.	CSAPGDRGQEKLFF	TGCAGTGCCCCGGGGGACAGGGGGCAGGAAAAACTGTTTTTT
TRBV5-5	14	TRBJ1-4	TRBD1	.	CASFNRDRGEKLFF	TGTGCCAGCTTTAACCGGGACAGGGGTGAAAAACTGTTTTTT
TRBV10-3	13	TRBJ2-5	TRBD1	.	CAISRDREGTQYF	TGTGCCATCAGCCGGGACAGGGAAGGGACCCAGTACTTC
TRBV25-1	14	TRBJ2-1	.	.	CASSESSLYNEQFF	TGTGCCAGCAGTGAATCCTCTCTTTACAATGAGCAGTTCTTC
TRBV12-3/TRBV12-4	12	TRBJ2-2	.	many	CASSWNTGELFF	TGTGCCAGCAGTTGGAACACCGGGGAGCTGTTTTTT
TRBV15	15	TRBJ2-7	.	.	CATGKAASSYNEQYF	TGTGCCACCGGTAAGGCAGCGAGCTCCTACAATGAGCAGTACTTC
TRBV14	14	TRBJ1-1	.	.	CASSQLGQNTEAFF	TGTGCCAGCAGCCAGCTGGGGCAGAACACTGAAGCTTTCTTT
TRBV29-1	13	TRBJ2-5	TRBD2	few	CSALAGGAKTQYF	TGCAGCGCCCTAGCGGGGGGGGCGAAGACCCAGTACTTC
TRBV7-9	11	TRBJ1-2	.	.	CASSPDTGYTF	TGTGCCAGCAGCCCTGACACGGGCTACACCTTC
TRBV27	13	TRBJ2-7	.	few	CASSSGWGYEQYF	TGTGCCAGCAGTTCGGGGTGGGGATACGAGCAGTACTTC
TRBV27	13	TRBJ2-2	.	.	CASSLNWAGGLFF	TGTGCCAGCAGTTTAAACTGGGCCGGGGGGCTGTTTTTT
TRBV2	15	TRBJ2-2	TRBD1	.	CASRVTGADTGELFF	TGTGCCAGCAGGGTGACAGGGGCCGATACCGGGGAGCTGTTTTTT
TRBV4-1	15	TRBJ1-2	.	.	CASSQGTASNYGYTF	TGCGCCAGCAGCCAAGGGACAGCTTCGAACTATGGCTACACCTTC
TRBV19	14	TRBJ1-5	TRBD1	few	CASSTWTGDQPQHF	TGTGCCAGTAGTACCTGGACAGGGGACCAGCCCCAGCATTTT
TRBV7-9	15	TRBJ2-7	.	.	CASSLSESSYNEQYF	TGTGCCAGCAGCCTTAGCGAGAGCTCCTACAATGAGCAGTACTTC
TRBV13	13	TRBJ2-7	.	many	CASSFGPRDEQYF	TGTGCCAGCAGCTTTGGGCCCCGGGACGAGCAGTACTTC
TRBV4-1	14	TRBJ2-7	.	.	CASSQVTTSYEQYF	TGCGCCAGCAGCCAAGTAACGACCTCCTACGAGCAGTACTTC
TRBV29-1	15	TRBJ2-6	.	many	CSVELTGSGANVLTF	TGCAGCGTGGAATTAACTGGGTCTGGGGCCAACGTCCTGACTTTC
TRBV5-5	15	TRBJ1-4	.	.	CASSSPDRGNEKLFF	TGTGCCAGCAGCTCGCCGGACAGAGGAAATGAAAAACTGTTTTTT
TRBV9	18	TRBJ2-5	.	.	CAGSVASGGGGLQETQYF	TGTGCCGGCAGCGTAGCTTCAGGCGGCGGGGGCCTTCAAGAGACCCAGTACTTC
TRBV27	16	TRBJ2-3	TRBD1	.	CASSSQGASLADTQYF	TGTGCCAGCAGTTCGCAGGGGGCGTCCCTGGCAGATACGCAGTATTTT
TRBV4-1	16	TRBJ1-2	TRBD1	.	CASSQEAGQGASGYTF	TGCGCCAGCAGCCAAGAAGCGGGACAGGGGGCCTCTGGCTACACCTTC
TRBV5-4	17	TRBJ2-1	TRBD2	few	CASSRRASGSSYNEQFF	TGTGCCAGCAGCCGACGGGCTAGCGGTAGCTCCTACAATGAGCAGTTCTTC
TRBV5-6	15	TRBJ1-1	.	.	CASSLGRQMNTEAFF	TGTGCCAGCAGCTTGGGTCGACAGATGAACACTGAAGCTTTCTTT
TRBV9	17	TRBJ2-7	TRBD2	once	CASSAGLAGGLTYEQYF	TGTGCCAGCAGCGCAGGACTAGCGGGGGGGCTAACCTACGAGCAGTACTTC
TRBV7-9	15	TRBJ1-1	TRBD1	.	CASSSTGGKALIAFF	TGTGCCAGCAGCTCAACAGGGGGAAAGGCGTTAATTGCTTTCTTT
TRBV12-3/TRBV12-4	14	TRBJ2-7	TRBD1	few	CASTWTGRSYEQYF	TGTGCCAGCACCTGGACAGGCCGATCCTACGAGCAGTACTTC
TRBV20-1	16	TRBJ2-5	.	.	CSARAPVLGLGETQYF	TGCAGTGCTAGAGCCCCGGTTCTAGGGTTGGGGGAGACCCAGTACTTC
TRBV10-3	18	TRBJ2-7	TRBD2	.	CAIRPGLAGGGGMYEQYF	TGTGCCATCAGACCCGGACTAGCGGGAGGAGGGGGAATGTACGAGCAGTACTTC
TRBV29-1	17	TRBJ2-1	.	.	CSAEMGHPAWSYNEQFF	TGCAGCGCTGAGATGGGACACCCGGCCTGGTCCTACAATGAGCAGTTCTTC
TRBV6-1	16	TRBJ2-1	.	.	CASSRERGALYNEQFF	TGTGCCAGCTCCCGTGAAAGGGGGGCCCTCTACAATGAGCAGTTCTTC
TRBV9	13	TRBJ2-1	.	.	CASSVDPGREQFF	TGTGCCAGCAGCGTAGATCCGGGCCGGGAGCAGTTCTTC
TRBV27	15	TRBJ2-5	TRBD2	few	CASSLLAGAGETQYF	TGTGCCAGCAGTTTACTAGCGGGAGCAGGAGAGACCCAGTACTTC
TRBV7-2	16	TRBJ2-5	.	.	CASSPPSWGRQETQYF	TGTGCCAGCAGCCCCCCTAGTTGGGGGCGGCAAGAGACCCAGTACTTC
TRBV3-1	15	TRBJ2-1	TRBD1	.	CASRSVTGGLAEQFF	TGTGCCAGCAGGAGCGTGACAGGGGGTCTGGCTGAGCAGTTCTTC
TRBV15	16	TRBJ2-3	.	.	CATSRVLPGATDTQYF	TGTGCCACCAGCAGAGTACTCCCCGGGGCCACAGATACGCAGTATTTT
TRBV27	14	TRBJ1-2	.	.	CASSLSNRDHGYTF	TGTGCCAGCAGTTTATCGAACAGGGATCATGGCTACACCTTC
TRBV10-3	12	TRBJ2-2	.	.	CAIRDFRGELFF	TGTGCCATCAGGGACTTCCGGGGGGAGCTGTTTTTT
TRBV6-1	15	TRBJ2-7	.	once	CASSEAVIGTYEQYF	TGTGCCAGCAGTGAAGCGGTGATCGGTACCTACGAGCAGTACTTC
TRBV28	14	TRBJ2-5	.	few	CASSFVGTQETQYF	TGTGCCAGCAGTTTCGTGGGGACCCAGGAGACCCAGTACTTC
TRBV20-1	14	TRBJ2-4	TRBD1	few	CSARAGQGENIQYF	TGCAGTGCTAGAGCAGGACAGGGGGAAAACATTCAGTACTTC
TRBV20-1	15	TRBJ2-3	TRBD2	.	CSAFGTSGFTDTQYF	TGCAGTGCTTTCGGGACTAGCGGGTTCACAGATACGCAGTATTTT
TRBV25-1	15	TRBJ2-4	.	.	CASSESNLAKNIQYF	TGTGCCAGCAGTGAATCCAACCTAGCCAAAAACATTCAGTACTTC
TRBV3-1	15	TRBJ1-1	.	.	CASITGTSLNTEAFF	TGTGCCAGCATAACCGGGACCTCATTGAACACTGAAGCTTTCTTT
TRBV5-6	16	TRBJ1-1	.	few	CASSLTWGSRNTEAFF	TGTGCCAGCAGCTTGACTTGGGGGAGCAGGAACACTGAAGCTTTCTTT
TRBV3-1	15	TRBJ1-2	.	few	CASSRRGTDNYGYTF	TGTGCCAGCAGCCGCCGCGGGACTGACAACTATGGCTACACCTTC
TRBV5-1	19	TRBJ2-1	TRBD2	.	CASSLRGLAGANSYNEQFF	TGCGCCAGCAGCTTGAGAGGCCTAGCGGGGGCCAACTCCTACAATGAGCAGTTCTTC
TRBV30	12	TRBJ1-1	.	.	CAWSVWGAEAFF	TGTGCCTGGAGTGTATGGGGCGCTGAAGCTTTCTTT
TRBV3-1	16	TRBJ2-7	.	few	CASSQGLVNGAYEQYF	TGTGCCAGCAGCCAAGGACTAGTTAATGGGGCCTACGAGCAGTACTTC
TRBV4-1	13	TRBJ1-1	.	many	CASSQGANTEAFF	TGTGCCAGCAGCCAAGGGGCGAACACTGAAGCTTTCTTT
TRBV12-3/TRBV12-4	13	TRBJ1-2	.	.	CASSPRPTNGYTF	TGTGCCAGCAGTCCTCGACCTACTAATGGCTACACCTTC
TRBV18	16	TRBJ1-6	.	.	CASSSTLDSTHSPLHF	TGTGCCAGCTCATCTACCCTGGACAGCACCCATTCACCCCTCCACTTT
TRBV12-3/TRBV12-4	14	TRBJ1-1	.	few	CASSLERPPAEAFF	TGTGCCAGCAGTTTAGAGCGGCCCCCGGCTGAAGCTTTCTTT
TRBV2	14	TRBJ2-3	.	once	CVSQEVTSTDTQYF	TGTGTCAGTCAGGAAGTTACTAGCACAGATACGCAGTATTTT
TRBV27	14	TRBJ2-5	.	.	CASSPSRGGNEQYF	TGTGCCAGCAGTCCTAGCAGGGGTGGAAATGAGCAGTACTTC